These 5 T cell receptor beta chains were sequenced from one sample in a study of blood T cell repertoires in COVID-19. Repertoires were generated with immunoSEQ multiplex PCR, while TCRdb's copy carries only in-frame clones and drops some. The top ten hold around 3.8% of the sample, which has around 100,000 clones, about 90% seen once. The sample consisted of peripheral blood. These TCRs come from a woman aged 55-69 years with acute or convalescent COVID-19.

The chain has TRBV20-1 and TRBJ1-2; no clear D. Germline V gives CDR1 DFQATT, CDR2 SNEGSKA (reference sequence). This CDR3 contains 11 residues. V was shortened by 1 base and J by 6 bases, with 6 bases between the two germline ends. The CDR3, as DNA: TGCAGTGCTAGAGGTATTCATGGCTACACCTTC. Its protein product is CSARGIHGYTF.

The chain links TRBV6-5 to TRBJ2-7, with 7 nucleotides matching TRBD1. Germline lookup yields CDR1 MNHEY and CDR2 SVGAGI. J was trimmed by 3 bases and V by 6 bases; bases with no gene match: 5. The CDR3 is 13 amino acids. DNA for the CDR3: TGTGCCAGCAGAGACAGGGTCGGCTACGAGCAGTACGTC. Its translation: CASRDRVGYEQYV.

The chain joins TRBV10-2 to TRBJ2-2; 10 nucleotides align to TRBD2. The CDR3 contains 16 residues. Germline V gene data show CDR1 as WSHSY and CDR2 as SAAADI. V shed 5 bases and J 8 bases; nucleotides not matched to a gene: 11. The CDR3 nucleotides read TGCGCCAGCAGTAAAACTAGCGGGAAAGGGACTGGGGAGCTGTTTTTT. Translation gives CASSKTSGKGTGELFF.

The chain links TRBV18 to TRBJ1-2, with 8 bases that match TRBD1. Per the germline V gene, CDR1 is KGHSH and CDR2 is LQKENI. The CDR3 contains 17 residues. J lost 7 bases, V lost 3 bases, and 16 bases had no gene match. In DNA form, the CDR3 reads TGTGCCAGCTCACCTTTCGAGGGTAGACAGGGGTCATCTGGCTACACCTTC. This codes for CASSPFEGRQGSSGYTF.

The chain carries TRBV10-1 and TRBJ2-1; 8 nucleotides agree with TRBD1. J gave up 1 base and V 1 base, and 15 bases lay outside the gene matches. This CDR3 is built from 20 residues. Germline-derived CDR1 and CDR2 are WNHNN and SYGVQD (reference sequence). CDR3 sequence reads: CASSEFDRGRTPRSYNEQFF. In DNA form, the CDR3 reads TGCGCCAGCAGTGAGTTCGACAGGGGACGTACGCCTAGGTCCTACAATGAGCAGTTCTTC.